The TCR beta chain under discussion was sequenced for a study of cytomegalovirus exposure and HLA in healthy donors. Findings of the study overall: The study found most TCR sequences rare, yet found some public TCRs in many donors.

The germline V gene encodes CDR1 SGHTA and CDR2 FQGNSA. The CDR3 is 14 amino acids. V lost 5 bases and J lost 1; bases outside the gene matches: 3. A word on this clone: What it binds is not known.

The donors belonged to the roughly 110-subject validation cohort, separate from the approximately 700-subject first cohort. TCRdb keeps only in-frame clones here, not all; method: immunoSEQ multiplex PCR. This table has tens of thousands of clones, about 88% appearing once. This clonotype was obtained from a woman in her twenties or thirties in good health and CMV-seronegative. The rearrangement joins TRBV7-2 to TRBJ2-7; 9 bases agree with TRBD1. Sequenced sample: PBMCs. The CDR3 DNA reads TGTGCCAGCAGCGCGGGACAGGGTTCCTACGAGCAGTACTTC. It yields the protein CASSAGQGSYEQYF. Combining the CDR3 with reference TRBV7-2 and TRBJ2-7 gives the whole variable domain GAGVSQSPSNKVTEKGKDVELRCDPISGHTALYWYRQSLGQGLEFLIYFQGNSAPDKSGLPSDRFSAERTGGSVSTLTIQRTQQEDSAVYLCASSAGQGSYEQYFGPGTRLTVT.